This TCR beta chain originates from a study of T cell repertoires in cytomegalovirus infection. This CDR3 contains 16 residues. The germline V gene has CDR1 SGHVS and CDR2 FQNEAQ. The V and J ends lost 1 base and 5 bases, in that order; junction bases with no gene match: 9. This clonotype came up many times. TCRdb reprocessed the reads with MiXCR, giving one entry per CDR3 protein. Found here are 500,000 or so distinct CDR3 sequences, approximately 15% of them singletons; the top ten hold about 24%. The rearrangement links TRBV7-8 to TRBJ2-5, with 8 positions matching TRBD1. The TCR was taken from a human donor in good health (CMV status not recorded). Some clones in this sample may be carry-over from other donors' samples. Sequencing was carried out using CD8+ T cells from PBMCs. The CDR3 protein is CASSLGTGSFFETQYF. The CDR3 DNA reads as TGTGCCAGCAGCTTAGGGACAGGGTCCTTTTTCGAGACCCAGTACTTC.